The 20 T cell receptor beta chains presented below share a single source sample, sequenced in a study of cytotoxic CD8 clonotypes in ibrutinib-treated CLL. Method: immunoSEQ multiplex PCR; TCRdb's copy keeps in-frame clones and lacks some. The profile shows over 25,000 clones, more than 75% of them singletons. Source: PBMCs, taken after 36 months of ibrutinib treatment. The source is a human donor with chronic lymphocytic leukemia.

The chain carries TRBV7-6 and TRBJ2-7; a weak D match, TRBD2 (6 bases). Germline-derived CDR1 and CDR2 are SGHVS and FNYEAQ. Trimming removed 0 bases from V and 1 base from J, with 7 bases in between. The CDR3 loop spans 14 amino acids. CDR3 in DNA: TGTGCCAGCAGCTTAGCTGGGGGGTCCTACGAGCAGTACTTC. Translating it yields CASSLAGGSYEQYF. Variable domain in full (rest from reference TRBV7-6 and TRBJ2-7): GAGVSQSPRYKVTKRGQDVALRCDPISGHVSLYWYRQALGQGPEFLTYFNYEAQQDKSGLPNDRFSAERPEGSISTLTIQRTEQRDSAMYRCASSLAGGSYEQYFGPGTRLTVT.

The J gene is TRBJ2-7, the V gene TRBV2; maybe TRBD2 (6 bases). The CDR3 is 14 amino acids. Germline V gene data show CDR1 as SNHLY and CDR2 as FYNNEI. Trimming shortened V by 3 bases and J by 5 bases, and 14 bases separated the two germline ends. The CDR3: CASSEARGRNEQYF. The CDR3 coding sequence is TGTGCCAGCAGTGAGGCTCGGGGGAGGAACGAGCAGTACTTC.

This chain uses TRBV2 with TRBJ1-6, with D hard to call. Germline V gives CDR1 SNHLY, CDR2 FYNNEI. The CDR3 sequence is 13 residues long. The V and J ends lost 7 bases and 8 bases respectively, with 12 bases between them. Here the CDR3 DNA reads TGTGCCAGCAAGGAGGGTGGATATTCACCCCTCCACTTT. Translation gives CASKEGGYSPLHF.

The chain uses TRBV13 and TRBJ2-7, with TRBD2 as a possible D gene (5 bases). Germline values: CDR1 PRHDT, CDR2 FYEKMQ (reference sequence). The CDR3 runs 13 residues. Between the trimmed V and J ends, which lost 5 bases and 3 bases, there was a span of 11 bases. The chain's CDR3 is CASSLGSIYEQYF. In nucleotides, the CDR3 is TGTGCCAGCAGCCTGGGGAGTATCTACGAGCAGTACTTC.

The chain couples TRBV5-6 to TRBJ1-3, with D perhaps TRBD1 (6 bases). Germline V gene data show CDR1 as SGHDT and CDR2 as YYEEEE. The CDR3 consists of 15 residues. Trimming pared 0 bases from V and 3 bases from J, leaving 10 bases between. This CDR3 is CASSLDGRGGNTIYF. The CDR3 DNA reads as TGTGCCAGCAGCTTGGATGGCAGGGGTGGAAACACCATATATTTT.

This chain uses TRBV7-9 with TRBJ2-3; 7 positions match TRBD2. V shed 3 bases and J 2 bases; nucleotides not matched to a gene: 5. The germline V gene has CDR1 SEHNR and CDR2 FQNEAQ (reference sequence). The CDR3 sequence is 15 residues long. Here the CDR3 reads CASSLGRGNTDTQYF. As DNA, the CDR3 is TGTGCCAGCAGCTTGGGGCGGGGGAACACAGATACGCAGTATTTT.

The V gene is TRBV6-1, the J gene TRBJ2-7; 10 bases line up with TRBD1. The germline CDR1 and CDR2 sequences are MNHNS and SASEGT. Unmatched junction bases numbered 16, after V lost 3 bases and J lost 11 bases. The CDR3 runs to 16 residues. The CDR3 spells CASSDFLPGQGFKKYF. CDR3 coding DNA: TGTGCCAGCAGTGACTTCCTCCCGGGACAGGGGTTCAAGAAGTACTTC.

The gene calls are TRBV4-2 and TRBJ2-5, with D possibly TRBD2 on 6 matching bases. Germline CDR1 reads LGHNA; CDR2 reads YNFKEQ. CDR3 length: 16 residues. The V end was cut by 3 bases, the J end by 1 base, with 15 bases between. In nucleotides, the CDR3 is TGTGCCAGCAGCCAGGGACCCGGGGGTGGCCAAGAGACCCAGTACTTC. It encodes CASSQGPGGGQETQYF.

Ten or more counts support this clone. The chain has TRBV6-5 and TRBJ1-5; 10 nucleotides align to TRBD1. The CDR3 runs to 13 residues. Trimming cost V 5 bases and J 9 bases; bases outside gene matches: 4. Per the germline V gene, CDR1 is MNHEY and CDR2 is SVGAGI. CDR3 amino acids: CASSQTGGRPQHF. CDR3 DNA: TGTGCCAGCAGTCAGACAGGGGGCAGGCCCCAGCATTTT.

The V gene is TRBV6-5, the J gene TRBJ2-7, with 9 bases lining up with TRBD1. Germline V gives CDR1 MNHEY, CDR2 SVGAGI. After removal of 4 bases from V and 4 bases from J, the junction contained 8 bases not matched to a gene. The CDR3 length is 15 residues. The CDR3 sequence: CASSWSGTGLYEQYF. For the CDR3, the DNA is TGTGCCAGCAGTTGGTCCGGGACAGGGTTGTACGAGCAGTACTTC.

The rearrangement joins TRBV2 to TRBJ2-7; D is perhaps TRBD2 (7 bases). V lost 7 bases and J lost 4, with 20 bases in between. The CDR3 sequence is 15 residues long. The V gene's germline CDR1 is SNHLY and CDR2 FYNNEI. This chain's CDR3 is CASIFRGGGVYEQYF. The DNA for the CDR3 is TGTGCCAGCATTTTCCGGGGAGGGGGAGTTTACGAGCAGTACTTC.

The genes are TRBV27 and TRBJ2-7; TRBD1 or TRBD2 may be the D gene (5 bases each). The germline V and J ends were trimmed by 4 bases and 7 bases, with 20 bases remaining between them. The germline gives CDR1 MNHEY, CDR2 SMNVEV (reference sequence). CDR3 length equals 15 residues. The CDR3 region has the DNA TGTGCCAGCAGTTACGTATCGACCCCGAGGGGAGAGCAGTACTTC. It yields the protein CASSYVSTPRGEQYF.

This sequence joins TRBV5-4 and TRBJ1-2; 8 nucleotides align to TRBD1. V was clipped by 0 bases and J by 7 bases; unmatched bases: 2. CDR1 and CDR2 from the germline V gene are SGHNT and YYREEE (reference sequence). This CDR3 is 13 amino acids long. CDR3 amino acids: CASSLAGGPGYTF. The CDR3 DNA reads as TGTGCCAGCAGCTTGGCAGGGGGCCCTGGCTACACCTTC.

This chain joins TRBV9 and TRBJ2-3; maybe TRBD2 (6 bases). CDR3 size: 15 residues. From germline, CDR1 is SGDLS and CDR2 YYNGEE. V dropped 4 bases and J dropped 1 base, with 13 bases sitting between them. The CDR3 region is CASSSGRGGTDTQYF. The CDR3, as DNA: TGTGCCAGCAGCTCAGGCCGCGGGGGCACAGATACGCAGTATTTT.

This clone was seen only once. The V call is TRBV9, the J call TRBJ2-7; D is ambiguous. Germline CDR1 and CDR2: SGDLS and YYNGEE. The CDR3 runs to 13 residues. V dropped 3 bases and J dropped 0 bases, with 7 bases sitting between them. The CDR3 coding sequence is TGTGCCAGCAGCGCCCCGGGCTCCTACGAGCAGTACTTC. This encodes CASSAPGSYEQYF. The whole variable domain, filled in from reference TRBV9 and TRBJ2-7, reads DSGVTQTPKHLITATGQRVTLRCSPRSGDLSVYWYQQSLDQGLQFLIQYYNGEERAKGNILERFSAQQFPDLHSELNLSSLELGDSALYFCASSAPGSYEQYFGPGTRLTVT.

The table lists this clone with a count of one. Sequence at one end of the junction differs from germline and may be a read error. V usage is TRBV2 and J usage is TRBJ2-7; TRBD1 matches at 11 bases. Looked up from germline, CDR1 is SNHLY and CDR2 is FYNNEI. This CDR3 comprises 14 residues. CDR3 nucleotides: TGTGCCAGCAGAGAAGGGACAGGGGGCTACGAGCAGTACTTC. It specifies CASREGTGGYEQYF.

This chain links TRBV27 with TRBJ1-6; D unresolved. Germline CDR1 reads MNHEY; CDR2 reads SMNVEV (reference sequence). V was clipped by 0 bases and J by 5 bases, with 8 bases between them. The CDR3 length is 15 residues. CDR3 sequence reads: CASSLSRAHNSPLHF. CDR3 sequence (DNA): TGTGCCAGCAGTTTATCGCGGGCCCATAATTCACCCCTCCACTTT.

This clone was seen a few times. The chain combines TRBV2 with TRBJ2-1; D uncertain. V was pared by 5 bases and J by 8 bases, with 4 bases between. CDR3 length: 10 amino acids. Germline assignment: CDR1 SNHLY and CDR2 FYNNEI. CDR3 amino acids: CASSLDEQFF. The CDR3 DNA is TGTGCCAGCAGTTTGGATGAGCAGTTCTTC.

This clone appeared a few times. The chain couples TRBV7-9 to TRBJ1-1; D is unclear. Germline V lookup: CDR1 SEHNR, CDR2 FQNEAQ (reference sequence). V was pared by 5 bases and J by 4 bases, with 17 bases between. This CDR3 contains 15 residues. The CDR3 nucleotides are TGTGCCAGCAGCCCCGGTGCGGCAGTCGTCACTGAAGCTTTCTTT. Amino acid sequence: CASSPGAAVVTEAFF.

The CDR3 spells CASSQDRTSGYSYNEQFF. As DNA, the CDR3 is TGCGCCAGCAGCCAAGATAGGACTAGCGGTTACTCCTACAATGAGCAGTTCTTC. V usage is TRBV4-3 and J usage is TRBJ2-1, with TRBD2 matching over 10 bases. The V gene end was trimmed by 0 bases and the J gene end by 0 bases; junction bases not matched to a gene: 5. This CDR3 region has 18 residues. CDR1 is LGHNA and CDR2 is YSLEER in the germline V gene.